The source of this T cell receptor beta chain is a study of T cell clonotyping in hematopoietic cell transplantation. Profiling relied on immunoSEQ multiplex PCR, and the TCRdb table lists in-frame clones only, not all of them. The sample carries more than 40,000 clones, 95% recorded once. Comment on this clone: What it binds is not known.

The germline V gene encodes CDR1 SQVTM and CDR2 ANQGSEA. There are 13 residues in the CDR3. With 7 bases clipped from V and 4 bases from J, the junction kept 6 bases outside the gene matches. Study-wide results and limits: Cells were unsorted, so CD4 and CD8 contributions were not separated. Pathologically expanded recipient clonotypes increased progressively from day 30 to day 180 as diversity fell. Broader posttransplant TCR repertoire diversity was predicted by graft donor and pretransplant recipient Inverse Simpson Index values. Few recipient clonotypes overlapped donors; over 95% were de novo at given depth.

The chain uses TRBV29-1 and TRBJ1-1; TRBD1 matches at 10 bases. This clonotype was sampled from a man in his thirties or forties in good health. Some clones in this sample may be carry-over from other donors' samples. Material for sequencing was peripheral blood mononuclear cells. The CDR3 coding sequence is TGCAGCGCCGGGACAGGGGAGGGCACTGAAGCTTTCTTT. The encoded protein is CSAGTGEGTEAFF.